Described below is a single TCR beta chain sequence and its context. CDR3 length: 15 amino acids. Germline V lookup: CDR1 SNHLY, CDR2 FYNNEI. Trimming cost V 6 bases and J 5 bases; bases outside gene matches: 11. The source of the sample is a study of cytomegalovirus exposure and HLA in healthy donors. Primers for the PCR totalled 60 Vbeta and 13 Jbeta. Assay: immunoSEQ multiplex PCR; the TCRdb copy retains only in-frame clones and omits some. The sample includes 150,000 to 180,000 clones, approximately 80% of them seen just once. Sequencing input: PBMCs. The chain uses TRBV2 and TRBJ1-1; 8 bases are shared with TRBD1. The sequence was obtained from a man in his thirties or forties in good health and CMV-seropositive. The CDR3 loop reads CASSETQGGLTEAFF. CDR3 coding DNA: TGTGCCAGCAGCGAAACACAGGGGGGCCTGACTGAAGCTTTCTTT. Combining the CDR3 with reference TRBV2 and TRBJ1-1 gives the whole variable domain EPEVTQTPSHQVTQMGQEVILRCVPISNHLYFYWYRQILGQKVEFLVSFYNNEISEKSEIFDDQFSVERPDGSNFTLKIRSTKLEDSAMYFCASSETQGGLTEAFFGQGTRLTVV.